These T cell receptor beta chains were read from a single sample in a study of blood T cell repertoires in COVID-19. Assay used: immunoSEQ multiplex PCR; TCRdb lists only in-frame clones, some missing. The sample records about 76,000 clones, around 90% being singletons. Sequences were obtained from peripheral blood. These receptors all come from a man aged 45-65 years with acute or convalescent COVID-19. CDR3s include the opening cysteine and the closing phenylalanine or tryptophan. The order of the fields is J gene, clone size, V gene, D gene, CDR3 protein, CDR3 DNA. A D gene is named only where the DNA matches it firmly. Rows may omit the clone size; those that give it use once, few, many or a size class.

j_call: TRBJ1-1; clone_size: .; v_call: TRBV7-3; d_call: .; cdr3_aa: CASSRTGMNTEAFF; cdr3_nt: TGTGCCAGCAGCCGTACAGGGATGAACACTGAAGCTTTCTTT
j_call: TRBJ1-3; clone_size: .; v_call: TRBV29-1; d_call: .; cdr3_aa: CSARTGNSGNTIYF; cdr3_nt: TGCAGCGCCAGGACGGGGAACTCTGGAAACACCATATATTTT
j_call: TRBJ2-7; clone_size: .; v_call: TRBV5-1; d_call: TRBD2; cdr3_aa: CASSRGLIAGVTYEQYF; cdr3_nt: TGCGCCAGCAGCCGGGGTCTTATAGCGGGAGTTACCTACGAGCAGTACTTC
j_call: TRBJ2-7; clone_size: .; v_call: TRBV24-1; d_call: TRBD2; cdr3_aa: CVVEGSMREGRSYEQYF; cdr3_nt: TGTGTCGTCGAAGGGTCTATGCGGGAGGGCCGGAGCTACGAGCAGTACTTC
j_call: TRBJ2-1; clone_size: .; v_call: TRBV10-2; d_call: TRBD2; cdr3_aa: CASSESQLAGHFLF; cdr3_nt: TGCGCCAGCAGTGAGTCCCAACTAGCGGGACATTTCCTCTTC
j_call: TRBJ1-1; clone_size: once; v_call: TRBV19; d_call: TRBD1; cdr3_aa: CASRDRDRATEAFF; cdr3_nt: TGTGCCAGCCGAGACCGGGACAGAGCCACTGAAGCTTTCTTT
j_call: TRBJ2-1; clone_size: .; v_call: TRBV7-2; d_call: TRBD2; cdr3_aa: CASSSSGLAGGFKGHEQFF; cdr3_nt: TGTGCCAGCAGCTCCTCAGGCCTAGCGGGGGGATTTAAAGGCCATGAGCAGTTCTTC
j_call: TRBJ1-2; clone_size: .; v_call: TRBV6-5; d_call: TRBD1; cdr3_aa: CASIIGGQGGGYTF; cdr3_nt: TGTGCCAGCATAATAGGGGGCCAAGGGGGTGGCTACACCTTC
j_call: TRBJ2-4; clone_size: .; v_call: TRBV25-1; d_call: .; cdr3_aa: CASSRTEVQIQYF; cdr3_nt: TGTGCCAGCAGTCGGACGGAGGTTCAAATTCAGTACTTC
j_call: TRBJ2-2; clone_size: once; v_call: TRBV7-2; d_call: .; cdr3_aa: CASSLYPDTNTGELFF; cdr3_nt: TGTGCCAGCAGCTTATATCCAGACACGAACACCGGGGAGCTGTTTTTT
j_call: TRBJ2-7; clone_size: .; v_call: TRBV15; d_call: .; cdr3_aa: CATSRGGRAPGAHEQYF; cdr3_nt: TGTGCCACCAGCAGGGGGGGGCGGGCCCCAGGCGCCCACGAGCAGTACTTC
j_call: TRBJ2-7; clone_size: .; v_call: TRBV28; d_call: .; cdr3_aa: CASSLLAAYEQYF; cdr3_nt: TGTGCCAGCAGTTTACTGGCGGCTTACGAGCAGTACTTC